The source of this T cell receptor beta chain is a study of blood T cell repertoires in COVID-19 (dated by TCRdb to about 2020). Broadly, across the study: Collaborator samples came from the United States, Italy and Spain and covered acute and convalescent phases of COVID-19. The material from the prospective study consisted of cDNA or gDNA derived from T cells, B-cell-depleted T cells, or PBMCs. Deeply sampled blood TCRbeta repertoires from subjects exposed to, actively infected with, or recovered from COVID-19 were included in the dataset. The repertoires were released in a freely available public database meant as a resource for research on the immune response to SARS-CoV-2. Samples came from the ongoing ImmuneRACE study (first 160 participants) plus 1,254 subjects from 6 global collaborators. The sample metadata nearly always contained a de-identified subject ID, COVID-19 status, age in years and sex. Where HLA class I and class II types were available, the types were taken from metadata supplied by the sample provider, not from assay-based typing.

Overall study outcomes, separate from this receptor: The amount of clinical and demographic metadata varied by source and participant and was provided uncurated.

There are a few counts of this clone. The target of this receptor is not known. Within one base of it there is no much larger clone, and no base qualities were kept. CDR1 SNHLY and CDR2 FYNNEI were looked up in the germline V gene. V loses 4 bases, J loses 4 bases, and the germline ends lie 4 bases apart. The CDR3 sequence holds 11 residues, the cysteine and phenylalanine included. The CDR3 DNA has 33 bases and is translated from base 1. Whole blood was collected in K2EDTA tubes by collaborating institutions according to the institutions' own protocols. For TCRbeta analysis, collaborators shipped samples in one of three forms: frozen whole blood, isolated PBMCs, or DNA extracted from either of those sample types. TCRbeta CDR3 regions were amplified from genomic DNA using the immunoSEQ Assay, a bias-controlled multiplex PCR. On the authors' methods: The number of nucleated cells in each sample was estimated by amplification of reference gene primers within the assay. To quantify the absolute abundance of each unique TCRbeta CDR3 rearrangement, sequence reads were collapsed and filtered. For each sample, productive Simpson clonality was calculated by taking the square root of Simpson's diversity index across productive rearrangements. As stored in TCRdb, this immuneACCESS dataset retains in-frame rearrangements with V and J assigned. A fraction of the clones does not appear; measured against another copy, unresolved V genes explain less than half of the discrepancy, and the remainder lacks a known reason. V and J calls and clone size are those listed in that table; D and trimming were worked out from the DNA. The sample includes about 90,000 clones, with 75% to 90% observed a single time. Roughly a third of the sample is in the top ten clones.

This TCR was sampled from a woman older than 75 with active or convalescent COVID-19. The chain employs TRBV2 and TRBJ1-2, with no D gene named confidently. Material for sequencing was peripheral blood. Read as DNA, the sequence is TGTGCCAGCAGTGGAGGCTATGGCTACACCTTC. Translated, it gives CASSGGYGYTF.